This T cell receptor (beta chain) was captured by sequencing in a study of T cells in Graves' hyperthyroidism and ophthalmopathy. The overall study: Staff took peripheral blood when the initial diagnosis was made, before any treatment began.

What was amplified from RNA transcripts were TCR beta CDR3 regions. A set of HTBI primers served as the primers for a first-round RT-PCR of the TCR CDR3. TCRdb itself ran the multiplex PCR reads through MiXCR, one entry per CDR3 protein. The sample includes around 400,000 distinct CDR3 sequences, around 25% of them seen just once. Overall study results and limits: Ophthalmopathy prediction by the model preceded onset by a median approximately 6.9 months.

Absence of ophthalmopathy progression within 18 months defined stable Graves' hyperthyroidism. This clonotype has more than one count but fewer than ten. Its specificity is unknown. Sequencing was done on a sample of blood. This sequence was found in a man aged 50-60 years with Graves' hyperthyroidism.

The CDR3 region has the DNA TGTGCCAGCATTGCGTTGTTCTCCGGATTCGAGCAGTACTTC. This translates into CASIALFSGFEQYF. J is TRBJ2-7 and V is TRBV6-1; D not resolved. CDR3 length: 14 amino acids. V lost 7 bases and J 6 bases, leaving 19 bases between the germline ends. Looked up from germline, CDR1 is MNHNS and CDR2 is SASEGT.